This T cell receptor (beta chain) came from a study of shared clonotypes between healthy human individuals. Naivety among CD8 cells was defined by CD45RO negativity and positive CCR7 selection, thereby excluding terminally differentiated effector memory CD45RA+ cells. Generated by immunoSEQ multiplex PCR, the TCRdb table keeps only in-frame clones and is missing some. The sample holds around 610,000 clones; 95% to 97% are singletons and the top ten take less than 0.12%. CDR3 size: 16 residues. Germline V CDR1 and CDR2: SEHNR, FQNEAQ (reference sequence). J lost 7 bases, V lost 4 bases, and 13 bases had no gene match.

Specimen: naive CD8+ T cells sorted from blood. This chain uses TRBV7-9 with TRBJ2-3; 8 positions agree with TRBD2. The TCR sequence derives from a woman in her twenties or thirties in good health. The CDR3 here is CASSSPLGREVYTQYF. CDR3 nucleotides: TGTGCCAGCAGCTCACCGTTAGGGCGGGAGGTTTATACGCAGTATTTT.